This record looks at one TCR beta chain sequence and its context. Other DNA sequences within the sample encode an identical CDR3. CDR1 SGHAT and CDR2 FQNNGV come from the germline V gene. V dropped 1 base and J dropped 4 bases, with 8 bases sitting between them. The CDR3 contains 14 residues. The sample comes from a study of T cell responses to AZD1222 COVID-19 vaccine. The repertoire was sequenced with immunoSEQ multiplex PCR; TCRdb's copy has only in-frame clones and lacks some. The top ten hold approximately 4% of the sample, which has some 110,000 clones, approximately 85% seen once. This TCR derives from an adult in good health. The chain is built from TRBV11-2 and TRBJ1-3; unclear D gene. The sequencing here drew on peripheral blood, taken on day 0 of MenACWY control vaccination. The CDR3 sequence is CASSLAVSGNTIYF. The CDR3 region has the DNA TGTGCCAGCAGCTTAGCAGTGTCCGGAAACACCATATATTTT. The variable domain in full, completed from reference TRBV11-2 and TRBJ1-3, reads EAGVAQSPRYKIIEKRQSVAFWCNPISGHATLYWYQQILGQGPKLLIQFQNNGVVDDSQLPKDRFSAERLKGVDSTLKIQPAKLEDSAVYLCASSLAVSGNTIYFGEGSWLTVV.